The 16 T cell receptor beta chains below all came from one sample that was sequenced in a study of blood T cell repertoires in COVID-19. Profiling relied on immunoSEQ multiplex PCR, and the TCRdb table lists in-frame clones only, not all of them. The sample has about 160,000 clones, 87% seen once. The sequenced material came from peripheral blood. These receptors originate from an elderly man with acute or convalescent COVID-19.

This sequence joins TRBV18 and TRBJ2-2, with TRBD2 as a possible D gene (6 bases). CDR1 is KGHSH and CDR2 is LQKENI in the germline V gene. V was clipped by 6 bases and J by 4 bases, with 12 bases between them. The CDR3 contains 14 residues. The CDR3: CASSGGVTTGELFF. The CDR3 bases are TGTGCCAGCTCCGGAGGGGTGACCACCGGGGAGCTGTTTTTT.

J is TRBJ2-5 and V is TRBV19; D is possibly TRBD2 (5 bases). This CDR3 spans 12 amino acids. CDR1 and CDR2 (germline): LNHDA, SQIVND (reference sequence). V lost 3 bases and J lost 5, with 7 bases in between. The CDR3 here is CASSIERETQYF. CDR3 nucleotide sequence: TGTGCCAGTAGTATCGAGCGGGAGACCCAGTACTTC.

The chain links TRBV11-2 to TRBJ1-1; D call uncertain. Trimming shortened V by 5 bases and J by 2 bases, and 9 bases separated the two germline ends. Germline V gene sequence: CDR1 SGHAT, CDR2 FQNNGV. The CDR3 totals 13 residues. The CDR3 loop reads CASSPLRNTEAFF. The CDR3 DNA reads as TGTGCCAGCAGCCCTCTAAGAAACACTGAAGCTTTCTTT. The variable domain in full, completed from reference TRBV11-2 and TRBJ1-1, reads EAGVAQSPRYKIIEKRQSVAFWCNPISGHATLYWYQQILGQGPKLLIQFQNNGVVDDSQLPKDRFSAERLKGVDSTLKIQPAKLEDSAVYLCASSPLRNTEAFFGQGTRLTVV.

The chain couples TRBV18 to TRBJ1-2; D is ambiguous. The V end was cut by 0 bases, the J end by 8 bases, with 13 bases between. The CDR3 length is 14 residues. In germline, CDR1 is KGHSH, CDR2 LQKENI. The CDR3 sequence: CASSPPQVPAGYTF. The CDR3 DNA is TGTGCCAGCTCACCACCCCAGGTTCCGGCGGGCTACACCTTC. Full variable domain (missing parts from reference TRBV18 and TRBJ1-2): NAGVMQNPRHLVRRRGQEARLRCSPMKGHSHVYWYRQLPEEGLKFMVYLQKENIIDESGMPKERFSAEFPKEGPSILRIQQVVRGDSAAYFCASSPPQVPAGYTFGSGTRLTVV.

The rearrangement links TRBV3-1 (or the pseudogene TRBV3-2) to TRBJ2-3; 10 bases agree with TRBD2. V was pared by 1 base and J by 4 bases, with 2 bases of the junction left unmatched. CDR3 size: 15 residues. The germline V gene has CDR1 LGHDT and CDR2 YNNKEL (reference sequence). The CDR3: CASSQAAGGADTQYF. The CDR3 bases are TGTGCCAGCAGCCAAGCAGCGGGGGGGGCAGATACGCAGTATTTT.

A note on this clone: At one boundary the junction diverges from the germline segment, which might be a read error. Here the CDR3 reads CASSLALGLGDF. The CDR3 bases are TGTGCCAGCAGCTTAGCCCTAGGACTAGGCGACTTC. The chain carries TRBV11-2 and TRBJ2-5; TRBD2 matches 7 bases. This CDR3 region has 12 residues. CDR1 is SGHAT and CDR2 is FQNNGV in the germline V gene.

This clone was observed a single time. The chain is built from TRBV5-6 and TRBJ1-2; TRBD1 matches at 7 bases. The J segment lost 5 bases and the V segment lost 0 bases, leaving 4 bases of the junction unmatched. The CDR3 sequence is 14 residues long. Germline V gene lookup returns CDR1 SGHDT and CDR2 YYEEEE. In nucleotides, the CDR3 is TGTGCCAGCAGCTTGGACAGGGGCGCGTATGGCTACACCTTC. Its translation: CASSLDRGAYGYTF.

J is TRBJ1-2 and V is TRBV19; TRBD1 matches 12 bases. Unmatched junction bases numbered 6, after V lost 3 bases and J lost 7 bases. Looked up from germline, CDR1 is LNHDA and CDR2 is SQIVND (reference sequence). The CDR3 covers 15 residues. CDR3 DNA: TGTGCCAGTAGTATCCCGGGACAGGGGGCGAGTGGCTACACCTTC. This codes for CASSIPGQGASGYTF. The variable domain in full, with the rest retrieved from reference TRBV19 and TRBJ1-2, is DGGITQSPKYLFRKEGQNVTLSCEQNLNHDAMYWYRQDPGQGLRLIYYSQIVNDFQKGDIAEGYSVSREKKESFPLTVTSAQKNPTAFYLCASSIPGQGASGYTFGSGTRLTVV.

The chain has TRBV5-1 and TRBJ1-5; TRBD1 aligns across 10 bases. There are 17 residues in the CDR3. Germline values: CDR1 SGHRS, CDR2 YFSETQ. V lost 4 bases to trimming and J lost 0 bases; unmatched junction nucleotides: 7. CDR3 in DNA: TGCGCCAGCAGCGACGGGACAGGGGTGGGTAGCAATCAGCCCCAGCATTTT. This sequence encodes CASSDGTGVGSNQPQHF.

Written as DNA, the CDR3 is TGTGCCAGCAGCCAATCGGGGACAGGGCTAGCTTTCTTT. Protein: CASSQSGTGLAFF. This sequence joins TRBV16 and TRBJ1-1; 9 positions match TRBD1. Trimming removed 0 bases from V and 10 bases from J; junction bases left unmatched: 3. The CDR3 is made up of 13 amino acids. Germline loops: CDR1 KGHSY, CDR2 FQNENV.

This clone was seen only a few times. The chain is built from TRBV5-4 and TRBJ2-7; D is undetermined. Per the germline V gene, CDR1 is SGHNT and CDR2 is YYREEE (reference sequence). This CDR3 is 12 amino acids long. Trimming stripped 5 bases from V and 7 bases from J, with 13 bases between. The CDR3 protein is CASSDSLTEQYF. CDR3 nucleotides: TGTGCCAGCAGTGATTCCCTGACAGAGCAGTACTTC.

The CDR3 nucleotides read TGTGCCAGCAGTGAAGGGGACAACTATAGCAATCAGCCCCAGCATTTT. This translates into CASSEGDNYSNQPQHF. The chain joins TRBV6-1 to TRBJ1-5; maybe TRBD1 (6 bases). Per germline, CDR1 MNHNS and CDR2 SASEGT. The germline V and J ends were trimmed by 1 base and 0 bases, with 10 bases remaining between them. The CDR3 consists of 16 residues.

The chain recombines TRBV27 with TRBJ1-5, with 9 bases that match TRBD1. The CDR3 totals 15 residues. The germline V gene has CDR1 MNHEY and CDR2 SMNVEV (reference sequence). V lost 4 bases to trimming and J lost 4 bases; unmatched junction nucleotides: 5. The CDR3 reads CASSYGTGINQPQHF. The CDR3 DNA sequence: TGTGCCAGCAGTTACGGGACAGGGATAAATCAGCCCCAGCATTTT.

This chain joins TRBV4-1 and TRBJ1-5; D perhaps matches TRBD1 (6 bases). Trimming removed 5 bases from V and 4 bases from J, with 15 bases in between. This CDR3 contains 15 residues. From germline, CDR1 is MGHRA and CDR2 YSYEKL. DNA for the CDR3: TGCGCCAGCAGCGAAGCCCGGACAGCTAATCAGCCCCAGCATTTT. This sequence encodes CASSEARTANQPQHF.

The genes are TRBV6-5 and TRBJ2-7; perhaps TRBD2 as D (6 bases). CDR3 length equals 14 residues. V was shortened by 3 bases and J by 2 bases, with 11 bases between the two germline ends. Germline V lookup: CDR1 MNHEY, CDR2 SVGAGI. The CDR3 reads CASSYGGKPYEQYF. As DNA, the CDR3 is TGTGCCAGCAGTTATGGGGGGAAGCCCTACGAGCAGTACTTC.

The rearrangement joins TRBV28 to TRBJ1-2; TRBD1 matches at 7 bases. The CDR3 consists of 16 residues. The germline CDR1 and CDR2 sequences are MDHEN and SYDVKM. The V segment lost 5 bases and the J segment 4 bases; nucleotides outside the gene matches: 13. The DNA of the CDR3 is TGTGCCAGCAGTCGAATAGGGGGCGGAGTGGCCTATGGCTACACCTTC. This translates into CASSRIGGGVAYGYTF.